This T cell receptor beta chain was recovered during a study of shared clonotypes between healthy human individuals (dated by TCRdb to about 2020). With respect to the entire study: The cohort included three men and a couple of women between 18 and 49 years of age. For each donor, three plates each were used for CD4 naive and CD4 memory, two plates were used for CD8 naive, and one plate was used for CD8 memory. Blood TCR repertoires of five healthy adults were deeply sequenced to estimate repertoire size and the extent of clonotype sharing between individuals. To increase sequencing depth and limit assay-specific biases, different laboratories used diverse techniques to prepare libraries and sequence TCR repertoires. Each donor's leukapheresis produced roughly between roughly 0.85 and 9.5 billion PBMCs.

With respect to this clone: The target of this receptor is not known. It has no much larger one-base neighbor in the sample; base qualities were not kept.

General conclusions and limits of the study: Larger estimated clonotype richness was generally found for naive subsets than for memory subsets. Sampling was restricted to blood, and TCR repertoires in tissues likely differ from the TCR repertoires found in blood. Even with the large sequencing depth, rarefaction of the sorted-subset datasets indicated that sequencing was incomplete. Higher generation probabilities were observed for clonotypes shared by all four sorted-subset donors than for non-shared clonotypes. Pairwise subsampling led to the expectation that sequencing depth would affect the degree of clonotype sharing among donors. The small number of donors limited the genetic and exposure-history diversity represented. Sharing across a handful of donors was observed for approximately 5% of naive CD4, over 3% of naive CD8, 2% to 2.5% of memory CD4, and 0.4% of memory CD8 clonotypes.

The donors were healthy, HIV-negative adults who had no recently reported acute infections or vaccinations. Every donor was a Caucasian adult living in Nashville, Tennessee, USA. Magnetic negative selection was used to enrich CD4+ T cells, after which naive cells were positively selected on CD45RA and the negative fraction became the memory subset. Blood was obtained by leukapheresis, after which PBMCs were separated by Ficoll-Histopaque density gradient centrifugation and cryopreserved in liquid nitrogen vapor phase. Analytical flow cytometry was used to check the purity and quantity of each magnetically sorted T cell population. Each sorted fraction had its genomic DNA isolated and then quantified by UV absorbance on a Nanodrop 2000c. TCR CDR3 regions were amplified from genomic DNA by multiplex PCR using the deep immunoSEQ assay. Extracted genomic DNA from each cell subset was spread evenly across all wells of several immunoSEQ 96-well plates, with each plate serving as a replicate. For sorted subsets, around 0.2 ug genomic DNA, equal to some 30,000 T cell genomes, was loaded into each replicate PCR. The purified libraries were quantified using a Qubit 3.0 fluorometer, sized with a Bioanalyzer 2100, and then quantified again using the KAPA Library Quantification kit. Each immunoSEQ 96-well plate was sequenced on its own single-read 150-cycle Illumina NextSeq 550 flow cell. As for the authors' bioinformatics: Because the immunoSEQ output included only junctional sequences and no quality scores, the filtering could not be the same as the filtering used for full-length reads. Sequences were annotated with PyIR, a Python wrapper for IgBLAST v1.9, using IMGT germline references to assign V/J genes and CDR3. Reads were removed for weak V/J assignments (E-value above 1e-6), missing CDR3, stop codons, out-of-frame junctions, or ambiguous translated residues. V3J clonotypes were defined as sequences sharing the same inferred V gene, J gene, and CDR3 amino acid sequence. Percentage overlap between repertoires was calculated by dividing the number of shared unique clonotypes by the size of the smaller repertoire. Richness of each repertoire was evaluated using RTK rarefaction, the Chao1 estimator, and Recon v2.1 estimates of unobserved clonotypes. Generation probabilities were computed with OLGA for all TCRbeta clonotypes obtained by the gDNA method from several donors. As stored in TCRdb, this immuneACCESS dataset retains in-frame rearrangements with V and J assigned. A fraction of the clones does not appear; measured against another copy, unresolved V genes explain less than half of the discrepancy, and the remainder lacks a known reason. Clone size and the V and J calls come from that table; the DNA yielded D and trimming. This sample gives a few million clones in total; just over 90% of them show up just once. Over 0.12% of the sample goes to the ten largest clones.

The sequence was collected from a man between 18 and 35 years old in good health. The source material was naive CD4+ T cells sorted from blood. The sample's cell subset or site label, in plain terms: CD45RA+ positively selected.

The nucleotide sequence reads TGCGCCAGCAGCTTGTTTCCGATCCAAGCTAGCGGGGGGGAGACCCAGTACTTC. This translates into CASSLFPIQASGGETQYF. The sequence joins TRBV5-1 to TRBJ2-5; TRBD2 matches 11 bases in the middle. The CDR3 sequence holds 18 residues, the cysteine and phenylalanine included. The only DNA kept is the CDR3, 54 bases in frame from the first base. Via the germline V gene, CDR1 is SGHRS and CDR2 YFSETQ. V is cut back by 1 base and J by 5 bases, with 13 bases in the junction unmatched.